This record covers a single T cell receptor beta chain. The data derive from a study of blood T cell repertoires in COVID-19. Study-wide background: Sites in the United States, Italy and Spain provided acute and convalescent COVID-19 samples. T cells, B-cell-depleted T cells, or PBMCs provided the cDNA or gDNA that served as material.

Repertoires were generated with immunoSEQ multiplex PCR, while TCRdb's copy carries only in-frame clones and drops some. The sample gives roughly 290,000 clones, around 87% of which show up once; about 1.7% is in the top ten. Self-reported history from a screening survey and questionnaire set each donor's cohort. Sequencing input: PBMCs or T cells enriched from blood (not recorded which). The source of this sequence is a woman aged 18 to 35 with acute COVID-19.

CDR3 DNA sequence: TGCAGCGTTGATGCGGAGACAGGGGTGTACAATGAGCAGTTCTTC. Translation gives CSVDAETGVYNEQFF. V and J are TRBV29-1 and TRBJ2-1; 8 bases are shared with TRBD1. The CDR3 spans 15 residues. Germline values: CDR1 SQVTM, CDR2 ANQGSEA. V gave up 3 bases and J gave up 4 bases; unmatched junction bases: 8.